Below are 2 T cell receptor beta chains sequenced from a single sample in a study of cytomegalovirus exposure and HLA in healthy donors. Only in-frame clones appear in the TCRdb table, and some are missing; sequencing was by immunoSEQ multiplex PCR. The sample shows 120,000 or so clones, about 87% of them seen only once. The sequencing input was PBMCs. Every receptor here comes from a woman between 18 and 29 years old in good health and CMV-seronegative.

This CDR3 reads CASSPGLAGVPTGELFF. The CDR3 region has the DNA TGTGCCAGCAGTCCCGGACTAGCGGGGGTCCCCACCGGGGAGCTGTTTTTT. The V gene is TRBV28, the J gene TRBJ2-2; 13 nucleotides agree with TRBD2. The germline V gene has CDR1 MDHEN and CDR2 SYDVKM. This CDR3 region has 17 residues. Germline trimming cut 5 bases from V and 4 bases from J; bases unmatched to any gene: 7.

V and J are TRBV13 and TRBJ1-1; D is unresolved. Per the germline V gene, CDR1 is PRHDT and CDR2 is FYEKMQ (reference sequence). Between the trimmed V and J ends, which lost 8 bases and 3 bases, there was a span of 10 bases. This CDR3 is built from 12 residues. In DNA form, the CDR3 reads TGTGCCAGCCGGGTTACTCACACTGAAGCTTTCTTT. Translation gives CASRVTHTEAFF.